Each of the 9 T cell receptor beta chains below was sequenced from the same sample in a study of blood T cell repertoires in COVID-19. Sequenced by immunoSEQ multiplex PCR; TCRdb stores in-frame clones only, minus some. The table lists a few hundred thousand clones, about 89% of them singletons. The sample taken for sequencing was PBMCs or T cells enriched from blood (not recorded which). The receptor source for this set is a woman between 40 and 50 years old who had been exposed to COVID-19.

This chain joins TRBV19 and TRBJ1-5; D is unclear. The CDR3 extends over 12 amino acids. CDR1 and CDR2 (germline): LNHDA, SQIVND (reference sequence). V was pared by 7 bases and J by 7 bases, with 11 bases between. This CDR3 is CASTHPGQPQHF. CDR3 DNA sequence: TGTGCCAGTACTCACCCGGGGCAGCCCCAGCATTTT.

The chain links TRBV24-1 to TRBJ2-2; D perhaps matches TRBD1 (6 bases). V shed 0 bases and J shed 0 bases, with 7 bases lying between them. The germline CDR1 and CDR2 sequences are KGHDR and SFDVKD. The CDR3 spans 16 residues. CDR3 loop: CATSDLGTPNTGELFF. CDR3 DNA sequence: TGTGCCACCAGTGATTTGGGGACACCGAACACCGGGGAGCTGTTTTTT.

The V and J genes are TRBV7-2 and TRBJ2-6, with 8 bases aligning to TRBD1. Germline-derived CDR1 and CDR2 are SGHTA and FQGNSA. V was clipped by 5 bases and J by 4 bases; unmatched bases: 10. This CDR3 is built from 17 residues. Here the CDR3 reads CASSPRQGAGGANVLTF. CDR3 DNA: TGTGCCAGCAGCCCGCGGCAGGGGGCAGGAGGGGCCAACGTCCTGACTTTC.

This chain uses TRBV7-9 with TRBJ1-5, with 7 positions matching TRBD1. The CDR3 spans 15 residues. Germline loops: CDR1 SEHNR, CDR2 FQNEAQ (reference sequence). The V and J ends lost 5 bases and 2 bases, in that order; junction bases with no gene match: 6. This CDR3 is CASSGDRRGNQPQHF. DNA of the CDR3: TGTGCCAGCAGCGGGGACAGAAGAGGCAATCAGCCCCAGCATTTT. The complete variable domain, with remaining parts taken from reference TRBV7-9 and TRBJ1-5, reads DTGVSQNPRHKITKRGQNVTFRCDPISEHNRLYWYRQTLGQGPEFLTYFQNEAQLEKSRLLSDRFSAERPKGSFSTLEIQRTEQGDSAMYLCASSGDRRGNQPQHFGDGTRLSIL.

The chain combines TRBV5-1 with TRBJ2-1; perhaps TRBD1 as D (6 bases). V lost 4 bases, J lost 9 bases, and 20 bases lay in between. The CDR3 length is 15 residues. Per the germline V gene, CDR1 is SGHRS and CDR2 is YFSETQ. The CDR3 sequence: CASSIKGQPDGEQFF. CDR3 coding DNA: TGCGCCAGCAGCATTAAGGGACAACCCGACGGTGAGCAGTTCTTC.

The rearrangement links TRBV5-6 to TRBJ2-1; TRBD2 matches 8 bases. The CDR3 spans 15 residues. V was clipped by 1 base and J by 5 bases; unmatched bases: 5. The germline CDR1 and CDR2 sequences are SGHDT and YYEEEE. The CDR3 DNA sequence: TGTGCCAGCAGCTTGCGACTAGCGCAGAACAATGAGCAGTTCTTC. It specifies CASSLRLAQNNEQFF.

CDR3 sequence: CASSLGTVTYNEQFF. CDR3 DNA: TGCGCCAGCAGCTTGGGAACAGTTACCTACAATGAGCAGTTCTTC. The V and J genes are TRBV5-1 and TRBJ2-1, with D hard to call. There are 15 residues in the CDR3. Looked up from germline, CDR1 is SGHRS and CDR2 is YFSETQ. Between the trimmed V and J ends, which lost 0 bases and 2 bases, there was a span of 9 bases.

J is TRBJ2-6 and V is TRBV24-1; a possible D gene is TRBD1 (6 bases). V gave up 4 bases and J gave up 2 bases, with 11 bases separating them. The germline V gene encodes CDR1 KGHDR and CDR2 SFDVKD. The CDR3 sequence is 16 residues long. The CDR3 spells CATSDHRVAGANVLTF. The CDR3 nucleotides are TGTGCCACCAGTGACCACAGGGTGGCTGGGGCCAACGTCCTGACTTTC.

CDR3 bases: TGCGCCAGCAGCTTGGTGCGAGCGGGCGCCGGGGAGCTGTTTTTT. Translated, it gives CASSLVRAGAGELFF. The chain combines TRBV5-1 with TRBJ2-2; TRBD2 is a possible D gene (6 bases). Trimming cost V 0 bases and J 6 bases, with 12 bases left between them. The CDR3 spans 15 residues. Germline loops: CDR1 SGHRS, CDR2 YFSETQ.